Below, 13 T cell receptor beta chains from the same sample are listed, as sequenced in a study of blood T cell repertoires in COVID-19. Repertoires were generated with immunoSEQ multiplex PCR, while TCRdb's copy carries only in-frame clones and drops some. Of fewer than 250,000 clones listed, about four fifths are singletons. The sequencing input was peripheral blood. All receptors derive from a woman aged 40 to 50 with active or convalescent COVID-19.

Of note for this clone: The sample carries other DNA sequences with the same CDR3. The chain joins TRBV12-3 or TRBV12-4 to TRBJ1-2; maybe TRBD1 (5 bases). The CDR3 has 13 amino acids. The V end lost 3 bases, the J end lost 4 bases, and 9 bases lay between the germline ends. CDR3 in DNA: TGTGCCAGCAGTTTGGGGACTGGCTATGGCTACACCTTC. Translated, it gives CASSLGTGYGYTF.

The chain recombines TRBV27 with TRBJ2-7, with D uncertain. The V end lost 3 bases, the J end lost 3 bases, and 6 bases lay between the germline ends. Germline CDR1 is MNHEY and CDR2 is SMNVEV (reference sequence). CDR3 length: 12 amino acids. Written as DNA, the CDR3 is TGTGCCAGCAGTTTGACGGGCTACGAGCAGTACTTC. This translates into CASSLTGYEQYF.

This clone is a singleton in its sample. This chain uses TRBV19 with TRBJ2-1; a possible D gene is TRBD2 (7 bases). From germline, CDR1 is LNHDA and CDR2 SQIVND (reference sequence). V lost 5 bases to trimming and J lost 0 bases, with 11 bases between them. The CDR3 runs to 15 residues. Written as DNA, the CDR3 is TGTGCCAGTAGTTTTGCGGGGGCCTCCTACAATGAGCAGTTCTTC. Translation gives CASSFAGASYNEQFF.

In its sample, this clone was seen once. The chain is built from TRBV10-3 and TRBJ1-2, with a possible D match to TRBD1 (6 bases). Germline V lookup: CDR1 ENHRY, CDR2 SYGVKD. The ends were cut back, 4 bases at V and 6 bases at J, with 9 bases in the middle. This CDR3 spans 12 amino acids. CDR3 amino acids: CAISGPGDGYTF. CDR3 in DNA: TGTGCCATCAGTGGGCCAGGGGATGGCTACACCTTC.

This clone was seen only once. This CDR3 is CASSYLAGETQYF. As DNA, the CDR3 is TGTGCCAGCAGTTACCTAGCGGGAGAGACCCAGTACTTC. The chain joins TRBV6-5 to TRBJ2-5; 8 bases line up with TRBD2. The germline V gene encodes CDR1 MNHEY and CDR2 SVGAGI. The CDR3 is made up of 13 amino acids. Germline trimming cut 2 bases from V and 4 bases from J; bases unmatched to any gene: 0.

CDR3 sequence (DNA): TGTGCCAGCAGCCTAGGGATTCAGCGGGGGGGCACAGATACGCAGTATTTT. Residues: CASSLGIQRGGTDTQYF. The chain joins TRBV3-1 (or the pseudogene TRBV3-2) to TRBJ2-3, with 9 bases lining up with TRBD2. Germline CDR1 is LGHDT and CDR2 is YNNKEL (reference sequence). The CDR3 has 17 residues. After removal of 4 bases from V and 1 base from J, the junction contained 9 bases not matched to a gene.

The V gene is TRBV2, the J gene TRBJ2-5; the D is unclear. Deletions cut 7 bases from V and 5 bases from J, with 14 bases between. CDR3 length: 13 residues. The V gene's germline CDR1 is SNHLY and CDR2 FYNNEI. The CDR3 loop reads CASTEELRETQYF. For the CDR3, the DNA is TGTGCCAGCACCGAGGAGCTTCGGGAGACCCAGTACTTC.

V is TRBV5-4 and J is TRBJ1-5; D is undetermined. The CDR3 covers 14 residues. Per the germline V gene, CDR1 is SGHNT and CDR2 is YYREEE (reference sequence). V lost 3 bases to trimming and J lost 1 base, with 8 bases between them. This CDR3 reads CASSSGVSNQPQHF. CDR3 in DNA: TGTGCCAGCAGCTCCGGAGTGAGCAATCAGCCCCAGCATTTT.

V and J are TRBV6-5 and TRBJ1-1; 7 positions agree with TRBD1. CDR1 and CDR2 from the germline V gene are MNHEY and SVGAGI. V lost 7 bases and J lost 6; bases outside the gene matches: 11. This CDR3 has 14 amino acids. CDR3 in amino acids: CASTDITGTAEAFF. The CDR3 region has the DNA TGTGCCAGCACCGACATAACCGGGACAGCTGAAGCTTTCTTT.

This rearrangement joins TRBV7-3 to TRBJ2-5, with D possibly matching TRBD1 (6 bases). The CDR3 contains 15 residues. V gave up 5 bases and J gave up 4 bases, with 17 bases separating them. From germline, CDR1 is SGHTA and CDR2 FQGTGA. The CDR3 nucleotides read TGTGCCAGCAGCCTAGGGACATCCTCCCGAGAGACCCAGTACTTC. Translation: CASSLGTSSRETQYF.

This clone was observed once. The rearrangement joins TRBV23-1 to TRBJ1-1; 8 nucleotides agree with TRBD1. TRBV23-1 is filed as an ORF, its function uncertain. The V gene end was trimmed by 3 bases and the J gene end by 5 bases; junction bases not matched to a gene: 8. The CDR3 totals 15 residues. CDR3 nucleotides: TGCGCCAGCAGTCAGTCTGGACAGGGTGGAACTGAAGCTTTCTTT. Its protein product is CASSQSGQGGTEAFF.

This sequence joins TRBV30 and TRBJ1-4; D uncertain. CDR3 length equals 15 residues. Germline assignment: CDR1 GTSNPN and CDR2 SVGIG (reference sequence). V shed 0 bases and J shed 3 bases, with 11 bases lying between them. CDR3 loop: CAWSVQGGSNEKLFF. The CDR3 nucleotides read TGTGCCTGGAGTGTACAAGGAGGTTCTAATGAAAAACTGTTTTTT.

The chain couples TRBV28 to TRBJ1-3, with 7 bases fitting TRBD1. This CDR3 has 16 residues. Trimming took 4 bases from V and 0 from J; bases not matched to a gene: 6. CDR1 MDHEN and CDR2 SYDVKM come from the germline V gene. The chain's CDR3 is CASSSGTAFSGNTIYF. CDR3 DNA: TGTGCCAGCAGTTCCGGGACAGCCTTCTCTGGAAACACCATATATTTT. The full variable domain, in which reference TRBV28 and TRBJ1-3 provide the parts outside the CDR3, is DVKVTQSSRYLVKRTGEKVFLECVQDMDHENMFWYRQDPGLGLRLIYFSYDVKMKEKGDIPEGYSVSREKKERFSLILESASTNQTSMYLCASSSGTAFSGNTIYFGEGSWLTVV.